The 5 T cell receptor beta chains below come from one sample, sequenced in a study of T cells after somatic rescue of genetic block. Clones were read by immunoSEQ multiplex PCR, and TCRdb kept only the in-frame ones, dropping some. The sample has 15,000 or so clones; roughly three quarters are singletons. The sample was peripheral blood mononuclear cells (PBMCs). The origin of the receptors is a man aged 18 to 30.

The J gene is TRBJ1-1, the V gene TRBV10-3; D is uncertain. CDR3 length: 17 residues. Germline CDR1 reads ENHRY; CDR2 reads SYGVKD. The V end lost 0 bases, the J end lost 5 bases, and 19 bases lay between the germline ends. DNA of the CDR3: TGTGCCATCAGTGAGTCTTTGCACAGCCCCTTCACAACTGAAGCTTTCTTT. Translated, it gives CAISESLHSPFTTEAFF.

In its sample, this clone was seen once. This chain connects TRBV7-2 to TRBJ2-3; D uncertain. This CDR3 region has 14 residues. V was clipped by 5 bases and J by 3 bases, with 12 bases between them. Germline V gives CDR1 SGHTA, CDR2 FQGNSA. The DNA for the CDR3 is TGTGCCAGCAGCAAAGGGCCTGGGACAGATACGCAGTATTTT. It encodes CASSKGPGTDTQYF.

By proportion, this clone is medium-sized. The CDR3, as DNA: TGTGCCAGCAGGCGGGTGGAGAGCAATCAGCCCCAGCATTTT. It codes for CASRRVESNQPQHF. The J gene is TRBJ1-5, the V gene TRBV6-6; D gene uncertain. The V and J ends lost 6 bases and 1 base respectively, with 10 bases between them. This CDR3 contains 14 residues. Germline CDR1 reads MNHNY; CDR2 reads SVGAGI (reference sequence).

The rearrangement uses TRBV9 and TRBJ2-7; TRBD1 aligns across 7 bases. Germline CDR1 SGDLS, CDR2 YYNGEE. The CDR3 consists of 14 residues. V gave up 0 bases and J gave up 2 bases; unmatched junction bases: 2. Here the CDR3 DNA reads TGTGCCAGCAGCGTAGGGACAGGACCCTACGAGCAGTACTTC. It translates to CASSVGTGPYEQYF.

The J gene is TRBJ2-3, the V gene TRBV4-1; tentative D call: TRBD1 (6 bases). Trimming removed 2 bases from V and 2 bases from J, with 11 bases in between. CDR1 and CDR2 from the germline V gene are MGHRA and YSYEKL. The CDR3 has 15 amino acids. The CDR3 reads CASSQLDSYTDTQYF. CDR3 nucleotide sequence: TGCGCCAGCAGCCAATTGGACAGCTACACAGATACGCAGTATTTT.